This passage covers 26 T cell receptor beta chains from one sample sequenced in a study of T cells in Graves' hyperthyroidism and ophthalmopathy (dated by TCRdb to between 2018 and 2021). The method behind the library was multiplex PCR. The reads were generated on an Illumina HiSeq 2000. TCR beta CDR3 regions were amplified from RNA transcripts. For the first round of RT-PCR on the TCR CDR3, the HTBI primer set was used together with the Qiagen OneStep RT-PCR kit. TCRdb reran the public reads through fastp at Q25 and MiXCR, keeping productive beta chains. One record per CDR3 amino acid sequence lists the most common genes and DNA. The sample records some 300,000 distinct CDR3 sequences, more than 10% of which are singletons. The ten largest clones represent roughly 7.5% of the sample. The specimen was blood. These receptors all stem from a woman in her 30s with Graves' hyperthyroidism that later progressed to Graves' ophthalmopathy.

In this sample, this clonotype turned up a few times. Written as DNA, the CDR3 is TGCGCCAGCAGCCCTGGGACAGACAGAACTAATGAAAAACTGTTTTTT. Its protein is CASSPGTDRTNEKLFF. The rearrangement joins TRBV4-3 to TRBJ1-4; 7 bases are a match to TRBD1. CDR1 is LGHNA and CDR2 is YSLEER in the germline V gene. CDR3 size: 16 residues. V lost 4 bases, J lost 1 base, and 6 bases stayed unmatched.

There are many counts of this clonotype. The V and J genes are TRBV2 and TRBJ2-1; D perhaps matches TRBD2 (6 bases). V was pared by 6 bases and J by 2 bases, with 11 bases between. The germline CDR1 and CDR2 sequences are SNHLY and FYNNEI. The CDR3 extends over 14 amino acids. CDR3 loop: CASRGEVTYNEQFF. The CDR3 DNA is TGTGCCAGCAGGGGGGAGGTCACCTACAATGAGCAGTTCTTC. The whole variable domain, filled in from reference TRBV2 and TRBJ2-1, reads EPEVTQTPSHQVTQMGQEVILRCVPISNHLYFYWYRQILGQKVEFLVSFYNNEISEKSEIFDDQFSVERPDGSNFTLKIRSTKLEDSAMYFCASRGEVTYNEQFFGPGTRLTVL.

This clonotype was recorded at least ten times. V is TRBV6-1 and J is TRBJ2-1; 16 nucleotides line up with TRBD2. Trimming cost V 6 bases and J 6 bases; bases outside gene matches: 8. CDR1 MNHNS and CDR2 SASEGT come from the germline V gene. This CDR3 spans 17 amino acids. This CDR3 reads CASRTGLAGGVFNEQFF. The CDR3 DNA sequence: TGTGCCAGCAGAACGGGACTAGCGGGAGGGGTTTTCAATGAGCAGTTCTTC.

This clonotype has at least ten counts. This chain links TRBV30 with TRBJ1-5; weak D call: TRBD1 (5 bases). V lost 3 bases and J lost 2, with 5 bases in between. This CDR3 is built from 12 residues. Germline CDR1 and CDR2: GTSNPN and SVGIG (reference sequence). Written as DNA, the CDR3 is TGTGCCTGGAGCAGGGGCAATCAGCCCCAGCATTTT. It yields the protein CAWSRGNQPQHF.

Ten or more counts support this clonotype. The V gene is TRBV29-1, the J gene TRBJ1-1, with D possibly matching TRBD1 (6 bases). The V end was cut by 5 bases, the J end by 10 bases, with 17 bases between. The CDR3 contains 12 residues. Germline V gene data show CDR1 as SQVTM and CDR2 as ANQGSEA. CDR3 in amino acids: CSVRAGDILAFF. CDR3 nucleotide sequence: TGCAGCGTTAGAGCCGGGGACATTCTAGCTTTCTTT.

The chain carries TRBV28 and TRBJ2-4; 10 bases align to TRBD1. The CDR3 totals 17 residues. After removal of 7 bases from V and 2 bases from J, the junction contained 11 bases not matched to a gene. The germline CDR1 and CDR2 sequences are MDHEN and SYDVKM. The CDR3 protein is CASTSRRTGGPKNIQYF. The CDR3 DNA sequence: TGTGCCAGCACCTCGCGCCGGACAGGGGGGCCCAAAAACATTCAGTACTTC.

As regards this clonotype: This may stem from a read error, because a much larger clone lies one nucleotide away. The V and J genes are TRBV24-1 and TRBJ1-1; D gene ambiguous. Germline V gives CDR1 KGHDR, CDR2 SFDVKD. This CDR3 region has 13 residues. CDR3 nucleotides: TGTGCCACCAGTGATTTGGGCGGGAATGAAGCTTCCTTT. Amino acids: CATSDLGGNEASF.

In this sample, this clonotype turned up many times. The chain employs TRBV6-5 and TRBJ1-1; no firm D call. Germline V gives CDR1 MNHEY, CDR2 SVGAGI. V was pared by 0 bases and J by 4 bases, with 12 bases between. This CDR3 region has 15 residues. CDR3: CASSYSRELSTEAFF. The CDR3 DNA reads TGTGCCAGCAGTTACTCTAGGGAATTGAGCACTGAAGCTTTCTTT.

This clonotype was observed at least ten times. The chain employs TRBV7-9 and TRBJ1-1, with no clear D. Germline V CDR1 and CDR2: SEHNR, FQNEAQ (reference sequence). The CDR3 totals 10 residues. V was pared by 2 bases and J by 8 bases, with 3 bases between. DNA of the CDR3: TGTGCCAGCAGCTTAAGGGAAGCTTTCTTT. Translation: CASSLREAFF.

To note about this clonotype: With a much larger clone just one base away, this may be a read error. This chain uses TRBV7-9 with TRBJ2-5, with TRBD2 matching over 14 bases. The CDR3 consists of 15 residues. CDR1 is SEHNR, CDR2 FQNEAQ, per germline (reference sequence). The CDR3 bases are TGTGCCAGTCACTCGGGACTAGCGGGAGAAGAGACCCAGTGCTTC. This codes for CASHSGLAGEETQCF.

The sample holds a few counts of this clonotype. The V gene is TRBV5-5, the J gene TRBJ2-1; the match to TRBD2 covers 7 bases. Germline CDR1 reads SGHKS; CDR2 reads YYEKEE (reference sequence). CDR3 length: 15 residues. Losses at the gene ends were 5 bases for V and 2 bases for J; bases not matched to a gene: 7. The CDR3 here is CASSSSGAPYNEQFF. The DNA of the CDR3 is TGTGCCAGCAGTTCGAGCGGGGCCCCCTACAATGAGCAGTTCTTC. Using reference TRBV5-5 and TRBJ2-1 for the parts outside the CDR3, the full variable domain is DAGVTQSPTHLIKTRGQQVTLRCSPISGHKSVSWYQQVLGQGPQFIFQYYEKEERGRGNFPDRFSARQFPNYSSELNVNALLLGDSALYLCASSSSGAPYNEQFFGPGTRLTVL.

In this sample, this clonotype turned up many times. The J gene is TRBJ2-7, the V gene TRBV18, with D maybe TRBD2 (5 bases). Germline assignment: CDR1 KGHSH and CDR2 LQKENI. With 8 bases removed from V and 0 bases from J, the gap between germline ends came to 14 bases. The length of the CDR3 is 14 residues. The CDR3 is CASTMRGSSYEQYF. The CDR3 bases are TGTGCCAGCACCATGAGAGGGAGCTCCTACGAGCAGTACTTC.

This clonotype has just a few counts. The CDR3 sequence is CASSKLGVETQYF. CDR3 DNA sequence: TGTGCCAGCAGTAAACTAGGGGTAGAGACCCAGTACTTC. V gene TRBV6-1 combines with J gene TRBJ2-5; D may correspond to TRBD1 or TRBD2 (5 bases each). The V gene lost 5 bases and the J gene lost 4 bases, with 11 bases spanning the gap. CDR1 MNHNS and CDR2 SASEGT come from the germline V gene. The CDR3 sequence is 13 residues long.

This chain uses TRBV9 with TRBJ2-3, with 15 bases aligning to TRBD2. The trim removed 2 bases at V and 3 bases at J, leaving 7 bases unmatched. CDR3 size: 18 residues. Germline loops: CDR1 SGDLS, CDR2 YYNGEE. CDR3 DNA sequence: TGTGCCAGCAGCGTCAAAGGGACTAGCGGGAGGTTTACAGATACGCAGTATTTT. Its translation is CASSVKGTSGRFTDTQYF.

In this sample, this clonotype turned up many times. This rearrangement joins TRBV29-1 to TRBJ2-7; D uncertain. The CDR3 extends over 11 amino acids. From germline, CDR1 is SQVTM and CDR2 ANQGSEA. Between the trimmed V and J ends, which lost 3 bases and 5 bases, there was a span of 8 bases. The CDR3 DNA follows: TGCAGCGTTGACACAGTCAACGAGCAGTACTTC. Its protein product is CSVDTVNEQYF.

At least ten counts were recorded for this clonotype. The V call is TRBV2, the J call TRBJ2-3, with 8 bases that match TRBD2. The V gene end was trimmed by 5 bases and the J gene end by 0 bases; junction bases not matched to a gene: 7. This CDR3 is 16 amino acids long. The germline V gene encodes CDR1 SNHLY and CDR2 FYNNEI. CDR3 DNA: TGTGCCAGCAGTTCCCTCCCTAGCGGGAGCACAGATACGCAGTATTTT. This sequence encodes CASSSLPSGSTDTQYF.

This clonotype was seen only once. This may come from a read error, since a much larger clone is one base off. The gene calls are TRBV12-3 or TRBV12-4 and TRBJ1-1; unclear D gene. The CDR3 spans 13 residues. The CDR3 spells CATSREEAGEAFF. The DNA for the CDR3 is TGTGCCACCAGTCGGGAGGAAGCGGGTGAAGCTTTCTTT.

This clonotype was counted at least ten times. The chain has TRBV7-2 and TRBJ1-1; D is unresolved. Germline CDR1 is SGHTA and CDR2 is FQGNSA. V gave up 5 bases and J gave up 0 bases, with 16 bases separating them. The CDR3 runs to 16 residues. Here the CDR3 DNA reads TGTGCCAGCAGCCTCACTGGTCGGGCTCTGAACACTGAAGCTTTCTTT. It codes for CASSLTGRALNTEAFF.

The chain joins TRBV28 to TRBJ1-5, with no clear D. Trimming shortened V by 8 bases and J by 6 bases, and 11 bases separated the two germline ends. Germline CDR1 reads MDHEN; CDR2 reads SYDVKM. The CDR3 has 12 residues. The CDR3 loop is CASGSGGQPQHF. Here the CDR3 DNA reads TGTGCCAGCGGGTCCGGAGGTCAGCCCCAGCATTTT.

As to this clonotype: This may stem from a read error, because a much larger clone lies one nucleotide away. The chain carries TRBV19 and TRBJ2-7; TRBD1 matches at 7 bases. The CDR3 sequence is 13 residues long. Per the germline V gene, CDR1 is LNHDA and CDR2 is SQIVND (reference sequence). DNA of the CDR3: TGTGCCAGTAGTAGGGACAGAGACTACGGGCAGTACTTC. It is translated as CASSRDRDYGQYF.

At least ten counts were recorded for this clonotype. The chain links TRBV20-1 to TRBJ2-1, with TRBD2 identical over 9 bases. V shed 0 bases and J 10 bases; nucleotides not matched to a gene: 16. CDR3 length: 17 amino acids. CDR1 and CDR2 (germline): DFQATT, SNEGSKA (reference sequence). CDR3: CSARDPGGAGGGKEQFF. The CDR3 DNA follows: TGCAGTGCTAGAGATCCGGGTGGAGCGGGAGGCGGTAAAGAGCAGTTCTTC.

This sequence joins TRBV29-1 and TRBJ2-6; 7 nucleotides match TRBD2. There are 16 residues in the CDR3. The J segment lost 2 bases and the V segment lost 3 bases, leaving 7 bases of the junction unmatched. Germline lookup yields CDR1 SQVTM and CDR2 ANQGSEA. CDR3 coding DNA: TGCAGCGTTGACAACGCTAGCGGCCCTGGGGCCAACGTCCTGACTTTC. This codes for CSVDNASGPGANVLTF.

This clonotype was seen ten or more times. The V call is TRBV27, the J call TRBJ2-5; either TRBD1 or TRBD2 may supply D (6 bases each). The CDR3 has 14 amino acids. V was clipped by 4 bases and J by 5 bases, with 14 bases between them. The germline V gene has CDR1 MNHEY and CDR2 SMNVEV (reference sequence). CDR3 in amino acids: CASSSFGGAETQYF. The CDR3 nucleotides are TGTGCCAGCAGTTCCTTCGGGGGCGCGGAGACCCAGTACTTC.

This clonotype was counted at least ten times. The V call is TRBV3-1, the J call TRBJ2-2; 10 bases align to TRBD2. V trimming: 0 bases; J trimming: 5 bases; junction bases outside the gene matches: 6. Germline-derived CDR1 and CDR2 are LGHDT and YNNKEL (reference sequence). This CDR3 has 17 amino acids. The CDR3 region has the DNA TGTGCCAGCAGCCAAGAAAGCGGGAGGGCCTATACCGGGGAGCTGTTTTTT. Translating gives CASSQESGRAYTGELFF.

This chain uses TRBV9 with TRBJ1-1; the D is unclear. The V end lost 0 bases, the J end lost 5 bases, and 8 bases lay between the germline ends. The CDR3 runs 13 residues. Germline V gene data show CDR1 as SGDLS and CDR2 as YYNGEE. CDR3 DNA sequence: TGTGCCAGCAGCGTAGAGCAAGGGACTGAAGCTTTCTTT. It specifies CASSVEQGTEAFF. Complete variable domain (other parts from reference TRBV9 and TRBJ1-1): DSGVTQTPKHLITATGQRVTLRCSPRSGDLSVYWYQQSLDQGLQFLIQYYNGEERAKGNILERFSAQQFPDLHSELNLSSLELGDSALYFCASSVEQGTEAFFGQGTRLTVV.

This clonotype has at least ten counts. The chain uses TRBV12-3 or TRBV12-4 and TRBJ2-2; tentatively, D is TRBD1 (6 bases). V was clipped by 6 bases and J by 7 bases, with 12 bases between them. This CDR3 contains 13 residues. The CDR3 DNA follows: TGTGCCAGCAGACTACAGGGTCTCGGGGAGCTGTTTTTT. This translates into CASRLQGLGELFF.